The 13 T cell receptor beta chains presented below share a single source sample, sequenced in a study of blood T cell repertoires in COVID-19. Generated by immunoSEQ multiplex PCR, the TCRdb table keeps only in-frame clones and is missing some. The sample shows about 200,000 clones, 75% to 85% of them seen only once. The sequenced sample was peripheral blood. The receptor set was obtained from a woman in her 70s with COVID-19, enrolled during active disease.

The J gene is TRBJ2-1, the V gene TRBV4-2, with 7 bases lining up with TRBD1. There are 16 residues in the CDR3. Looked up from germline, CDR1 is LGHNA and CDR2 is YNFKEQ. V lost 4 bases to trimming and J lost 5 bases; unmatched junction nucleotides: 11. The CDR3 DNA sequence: TGTGCCAGCAGCCCGGCGCAGGGGGATATAAACAATGAGCAGTTCTTC. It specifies CASSPAQGDINNEQFF.

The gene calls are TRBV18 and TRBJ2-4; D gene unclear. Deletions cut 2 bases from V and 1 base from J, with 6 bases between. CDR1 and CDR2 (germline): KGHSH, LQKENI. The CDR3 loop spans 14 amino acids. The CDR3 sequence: CASSPTVAKNIQYF. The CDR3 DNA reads TGTGCCAGCTCACCAACAGTGGCCAAAAACATTCAGTACTTC.

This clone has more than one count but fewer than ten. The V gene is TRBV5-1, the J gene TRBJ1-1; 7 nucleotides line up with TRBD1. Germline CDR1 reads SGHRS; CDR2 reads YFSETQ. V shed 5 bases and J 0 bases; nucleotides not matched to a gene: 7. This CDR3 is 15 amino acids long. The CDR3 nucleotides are TGCGCCAGCAGAGGACCAGGGGGATTGAACACTGAAGCTTTCTTT. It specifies CASRGPGGLNTEAFF. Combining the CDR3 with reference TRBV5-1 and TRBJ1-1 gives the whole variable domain KAGVTQTPRYLIKTRGQQVTLSCSPISGHRSVSWYQQTPGQGLQFLFEYFSETQRNKGNFPGRFSGRQFSNSRSEMNVSTLELGDSALYLCASRGPGGLNTEAFFGQGTRLTVV.

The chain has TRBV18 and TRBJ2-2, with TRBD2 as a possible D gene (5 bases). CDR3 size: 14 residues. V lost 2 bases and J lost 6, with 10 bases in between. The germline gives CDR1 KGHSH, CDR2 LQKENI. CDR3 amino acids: CASSPNSSPGELFF. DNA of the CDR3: TGTGCCAGCTCACCAAACTCTAGCCCCGGGGAGCTGTTTTTT. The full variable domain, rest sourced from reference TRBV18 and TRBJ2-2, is NAGVMQNPRHLVRRRGQEARLRCSPMKGHSHVYWYRQLPEEGLKFMVYLQKENIIDESGMPKERFSAEFPKEGPSILRIQQVVRGDSAAYFCASSPNSSPGELFFGEGSRLTVL.

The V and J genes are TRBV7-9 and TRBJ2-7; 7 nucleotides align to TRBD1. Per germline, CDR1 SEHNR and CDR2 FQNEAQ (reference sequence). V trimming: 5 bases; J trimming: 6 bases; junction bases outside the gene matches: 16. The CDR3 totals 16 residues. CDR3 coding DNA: TGTGCCAGCAGCCACCTCGGTAGGGGGCTGATGGGCGAGCAGTACTTC. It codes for CASSHLGRGLMGEQYF.

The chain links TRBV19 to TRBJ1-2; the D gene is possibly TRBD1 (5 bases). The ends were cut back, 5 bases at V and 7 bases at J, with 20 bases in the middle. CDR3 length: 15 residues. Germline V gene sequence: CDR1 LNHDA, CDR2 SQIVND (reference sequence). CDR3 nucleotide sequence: TGTGCCAGTAGTTCCTCGGGGGACTTTAGGGTTGGCTACACCTTC. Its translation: CASSSSGDFRVGYTF.

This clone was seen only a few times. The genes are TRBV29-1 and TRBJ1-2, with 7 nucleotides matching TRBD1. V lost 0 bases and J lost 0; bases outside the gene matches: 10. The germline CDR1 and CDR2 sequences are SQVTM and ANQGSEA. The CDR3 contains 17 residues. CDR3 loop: CSVEEYSGGLANYGYTF. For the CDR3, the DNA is TGCAGCGTTGAAGAATATTCAGGGGGTCTGGCTAACTATGGCTACACCTTC.

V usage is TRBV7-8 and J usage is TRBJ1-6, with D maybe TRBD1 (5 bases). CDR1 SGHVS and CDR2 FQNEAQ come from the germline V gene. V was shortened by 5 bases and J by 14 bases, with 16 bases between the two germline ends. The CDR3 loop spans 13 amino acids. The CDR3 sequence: CASSRKQASTLHF. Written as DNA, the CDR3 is TGTGCCAGCAGCCGGAAACAGGCGAGTACCCTCCACTTT.

CDR3 residues: CASSQDGLAGGGETQYF. CDR3 bases: TGTGCCAGCAGCCAAGATGGGCTAGCGGGGGGTGGAGAGACCCAGTACTTC. The genes are TRBV3-1 (or the pseudogene TRBV3-2) and TRBJ2-5, with 11 positions matching TRBD2. The V gene end was trimmed by 0 bases and the J gene end by 4 bases; junction bases not matched to a gene: 7. This CDR3 is 17 amino acids long. CDR1 LGHDT and CDR2 YNNKEL come from the germline V gene (reference sequence).

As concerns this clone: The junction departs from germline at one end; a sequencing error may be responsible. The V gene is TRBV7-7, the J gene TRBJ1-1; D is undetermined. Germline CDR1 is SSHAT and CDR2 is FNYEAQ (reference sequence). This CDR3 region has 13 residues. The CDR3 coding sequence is TGTGCTAGCAGCGCGACACGGAACACCGAAGCTTTCTTT. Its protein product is CASSATRNTEAFF. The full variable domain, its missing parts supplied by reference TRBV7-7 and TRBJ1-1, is GAGVSQSPRYKVTKRGQDVTLRCDPISSHATLYWYQQALGQGPEFLTYFNYEAQPDKSGLPSDRFSAERPEGSISTLTIQRTEQRDSAMYRCASSATRNTEAFFGQGTRLTVV.

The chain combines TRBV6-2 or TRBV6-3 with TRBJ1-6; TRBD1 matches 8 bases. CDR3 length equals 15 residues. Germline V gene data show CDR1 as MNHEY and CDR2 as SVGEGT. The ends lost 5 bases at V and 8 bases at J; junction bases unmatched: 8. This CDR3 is CASSQGQGSYSPLHF. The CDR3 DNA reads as TGTGCCAGCAGTCAAGGACAGGGCTCGTATTCACCCCTCCACTTT.

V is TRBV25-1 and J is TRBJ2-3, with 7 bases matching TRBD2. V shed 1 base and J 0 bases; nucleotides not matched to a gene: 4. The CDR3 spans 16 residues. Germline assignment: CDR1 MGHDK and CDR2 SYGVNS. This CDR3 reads CASSEFTGGSTDTQYF. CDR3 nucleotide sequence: TGTGCCAGCAGTGAATTTACGGGGGGAAGCACAGATACGCAGTATTTT.

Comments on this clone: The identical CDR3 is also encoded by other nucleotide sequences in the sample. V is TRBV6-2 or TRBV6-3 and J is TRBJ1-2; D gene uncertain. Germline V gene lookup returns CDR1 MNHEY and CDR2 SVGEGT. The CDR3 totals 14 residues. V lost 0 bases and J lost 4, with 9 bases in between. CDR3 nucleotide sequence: TGTGCCAGCAGTTACTCACCCGGAGGCTATGGCTACACCTTC. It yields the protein CASSYSPGGYGYTF.